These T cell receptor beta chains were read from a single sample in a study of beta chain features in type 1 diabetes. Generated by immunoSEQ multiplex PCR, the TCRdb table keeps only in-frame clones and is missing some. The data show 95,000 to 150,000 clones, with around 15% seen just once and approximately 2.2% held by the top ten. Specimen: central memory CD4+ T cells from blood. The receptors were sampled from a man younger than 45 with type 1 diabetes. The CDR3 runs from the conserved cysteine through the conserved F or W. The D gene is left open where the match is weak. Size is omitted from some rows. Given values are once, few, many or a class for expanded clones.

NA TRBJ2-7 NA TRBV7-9 TGTGCCAGCAGCTTGTCGACAGGTGAGGACGAGCAGTACTTC CASSLSTGEDEQYF
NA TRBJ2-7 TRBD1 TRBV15 TGTGCCACCAGCAGGTACTCCGGGACAGGGGGCTCCTACGAGCAGTACTTC CATSRYSGTGGSYEQYF
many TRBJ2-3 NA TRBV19 TGTGCCAGTACCCCGACTGGCGGGGCCCGCACAGATACGCAGTATTTT CASTPTGGARTDTQYF
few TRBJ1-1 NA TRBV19 TGTGCCAGTAAACCCCGCCGGGGTGAGGACACTGAAGCTTTCTTT CASKPRRGEDTEAFF
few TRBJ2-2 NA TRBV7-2 TGTGCCAGCAGCTTAGAGGGAGCCGGGGAGCTGTTTTTT CASSLEGAGELFF
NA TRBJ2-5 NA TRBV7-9 TGTGCCAGCAGCCCGACTAGAATTGGAAAAGAGACCCAGTACTTC CASSPTRIGKETQYF
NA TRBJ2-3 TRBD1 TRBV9 TGTGCCAGCAGTACAGGGGGATCGGGCACAGATACGCAGTATTTT CASSTGGSGTDTQYF
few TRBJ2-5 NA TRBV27 TGTGCCAGCAGAAGGACAGACCAAGAGACCCAGTACTTC CASRRTDQETQYF
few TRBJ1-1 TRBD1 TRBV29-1 TGCAGCGTCGGGGACAGAGAGAACACTGAAGCTTTCTTT CSVGDRENTEAFF
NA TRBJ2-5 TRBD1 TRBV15 TGTGCCACCAGCAGAGGATCCGGGGACAGGGAGACCCAGTACTTC CATSRGSGDRETQYF
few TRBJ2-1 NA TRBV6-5 TGTGCCAGCAGTTACTCTAGCAATGAGCAGTTCTTC CASSYSSNEQFF
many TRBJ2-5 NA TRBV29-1 TGCAGCGTTGCAGGGGAGACCCAGTACTTC CSVAGETQYF
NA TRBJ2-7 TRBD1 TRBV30 TGTGCCTGGAGCCACAAAACAGGGGGCTCCTACGAGCAGTACTTC CAWSHKTGGSYEQYF
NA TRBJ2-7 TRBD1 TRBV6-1 TGTGCCAGCAGTGGCGGACAGGGAGAAAGAGGGTACTTC CASSGGQGERGYF
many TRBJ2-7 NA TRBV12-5 TGTGCTAGTGGTCTAGGACGTAACTACGAGCAGTACTTC CASGLGRNYEQYF
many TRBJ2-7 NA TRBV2 TGTGCCAGCAGTGAAGTGACATCCCTCTACGAGCAGTACTTC CASSEVTSLYEQYF
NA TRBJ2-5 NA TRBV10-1 TGCGCCAGCAGTGTTAGAGGGGAAGAGACCCAGTACTTC CASSVRGEETQYF
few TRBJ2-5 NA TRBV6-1 TGTGCCAGCAGTGGCTCTGGGGAGAAGAAGACCCAGTACTTC CASSGSGEKKTQYF
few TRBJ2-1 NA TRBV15 TGTGCCACCAGCAGAGTTGACAGAGGGCAGTTCTTC CATSRVDRGQFF
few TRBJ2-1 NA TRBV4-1 TGCGCCAGCAGCCAGCCCAGACAAGACGCTGAGCAGTTCTTC CASSQPRQDAEQFF
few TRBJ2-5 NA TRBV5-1 TGCGCCAGCAGCATCGGGCAGGTCGAAGAGACCCAGTACTTC CASSIGQVEETQYF
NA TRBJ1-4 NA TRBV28 TGTGCCAGCATCGGGTTTAATGAAAAACTGTTTTTT CASIGFNEKLFF
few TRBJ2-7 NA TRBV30 TGTGCCGGGAACTGGGCAGGGACCGAGCAGTACTTC CAGNWAGTEQYF
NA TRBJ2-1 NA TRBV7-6 TGTGCCAGCAGCTTAGACTCCGCCCTGGTAGGGAATGAGCAGTTCTTC CASSLDSALVGNEQFF
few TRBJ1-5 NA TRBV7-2 TGTGCCAGCAGTGAGGGCCCTTATGATCAGCCCCAGCATTTT CASSEGPYDQPQHF
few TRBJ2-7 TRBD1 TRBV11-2 TGTGCCAGCAGCCCAATCGCCGGGACAGGAATACGCGAGCAGTACTTC CASSPIAGTGIREQYF
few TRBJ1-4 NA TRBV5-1 TGCGCCAGCAGCTTGACAGGCCCTGCAACTAATGAAAAACTGTTTTTT CASSLTGPATNEKLFF
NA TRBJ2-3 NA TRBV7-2 TGTGCCAGCAGCTTATTTGGGAGTAGCACAGATACGCAGTATTTT CASSLFGSSTDTQYF
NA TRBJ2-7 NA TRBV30 TGTGCCTGGAGTGTACAGGGTACGAGCGAGCAGTACTTC CAWSVQGTSEQYF
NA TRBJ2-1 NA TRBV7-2 TGTGCCAGCAGCTTAGGTGGCACCGTCCCAGGTGAGCAGTTCTTC CASSLGGTVPGEQFF
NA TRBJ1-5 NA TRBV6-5 TGTGCCAGCAGTTCCACTAGCAATCAGCCCCAGCATTTT CASSSTSNQPQHF
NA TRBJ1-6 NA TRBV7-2 TGTGCCAGCAGCCCAGAGTCGGCGAATTCACCCCTCCACTTT CASSPESANSPLHF
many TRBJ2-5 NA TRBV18 TGTGCCAGCTCATTACATTCCCAAGAGACCCAGTACTTC CASSLHSQETQYF
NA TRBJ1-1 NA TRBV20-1 TGCAGTGCCATGCGGGAAACAAGAGCTTTCTTT CSAMRETRAFF
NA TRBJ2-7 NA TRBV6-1 TGTGCCAGCAGTCTTTATGTCAGGCTTCCCGAGCAGTACTTC CASSLYVRLPEQYF
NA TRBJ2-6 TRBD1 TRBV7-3 TGTGCCAGCAGCGAACAGGGGTCGAACTCTGGGGCCAACGTCCTGACTTTC CASSEQGSNSGANVLTF
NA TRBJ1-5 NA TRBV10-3 TGTGCCATCAGCGTGGAGGGGGGCAATCAGCCCCAGCATTTT CAISVEGGNQPQHF
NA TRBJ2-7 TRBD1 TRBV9 TGTGCCAGCAGCGCTACCTGGGACAGGGGCCGAGAGCAGTACTTC CASSATWDRGREQYF
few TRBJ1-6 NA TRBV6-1 TGTGCCAGCAGCAGCAGAGGGGATGAGAATTCACCCCTCCACTTT CASSSRGDENSPLHF
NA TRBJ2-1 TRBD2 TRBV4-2 TGTGCCAGCAGCCAAGGGGCTAGCGGGGGATACAATGAGCAGTTCTTC CASSQGASGGYNEQFF
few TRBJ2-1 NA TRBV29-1 TGCAGCGTGGGGGCCGGACGCTTCAATGAGCAGTTCTTC CSVGAGRFNEQFF
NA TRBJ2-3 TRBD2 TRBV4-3 TGCGCCAGCAGCCCCCGGGGGGACGGCACAGATACGCAGTATTTT CASSPRGDGTDTQYF
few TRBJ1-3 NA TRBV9 TGTGCCACGGGGAGCTCTGGAAACACCATATATTTT CATGSSGNTIYF
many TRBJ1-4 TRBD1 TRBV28 TGTGCCAGCAGTTCCCCCGACAGGGATGAAAAACTGTTTTTT CASSSPDRDEKLFF
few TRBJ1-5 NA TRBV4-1 TGCGCCAGCAGCCAAGATGAGGGGGGTAGCAATCAGCCCCAGCATTTT CASSQDEGGSNQPQHF
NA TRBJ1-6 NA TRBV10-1 TGCGCCAGCAGTGTGGTCAGCAATTCACCCCTCCACTTT CASSVVSNSPLHF
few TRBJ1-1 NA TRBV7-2 TGTGCCAGCAGCTCGACGGGGGGTTCCACTGAAGCTTTCTTT CASSSTGGSTEAFF
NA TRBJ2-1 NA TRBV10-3 TGTGCCATCATGGGCCCTCTGGACAATGAGCAGTTCTTC CAIMGPLDNEQFF
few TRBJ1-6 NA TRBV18 TGTGCCAGCTCCCCCACCGGGGATCCAAATTCACCCCTCCACTTT CASSPTGDPNSPLHF